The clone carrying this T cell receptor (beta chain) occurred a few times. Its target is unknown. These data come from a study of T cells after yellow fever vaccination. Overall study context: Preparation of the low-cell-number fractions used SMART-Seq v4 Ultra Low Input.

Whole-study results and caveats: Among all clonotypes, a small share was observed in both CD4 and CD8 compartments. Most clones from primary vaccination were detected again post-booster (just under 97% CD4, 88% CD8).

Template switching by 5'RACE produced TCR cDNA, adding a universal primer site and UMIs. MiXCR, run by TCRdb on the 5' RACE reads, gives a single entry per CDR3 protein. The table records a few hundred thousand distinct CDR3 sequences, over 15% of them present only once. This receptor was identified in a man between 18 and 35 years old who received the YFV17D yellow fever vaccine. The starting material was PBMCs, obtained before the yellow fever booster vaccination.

In DNA form, the CDR3 reads TGCAGTGCTAGAGGGTCGAGGGGTTCCACAGATACGCAGTATTTT. Its protein is CSARGSRGSTDTQYF. The chain employs TRBV20-1 and TRBJ2-3; D tentatively fits TRBD1 or TRBD2 (5 bases each). V gave up 1 base and J gave up 2 bases, with 13 bases separating them. The CDR3 is 15 residues long. Germline CDR1 reads DFQATT; CDR2 reads SNEGSKA (reference sequence).